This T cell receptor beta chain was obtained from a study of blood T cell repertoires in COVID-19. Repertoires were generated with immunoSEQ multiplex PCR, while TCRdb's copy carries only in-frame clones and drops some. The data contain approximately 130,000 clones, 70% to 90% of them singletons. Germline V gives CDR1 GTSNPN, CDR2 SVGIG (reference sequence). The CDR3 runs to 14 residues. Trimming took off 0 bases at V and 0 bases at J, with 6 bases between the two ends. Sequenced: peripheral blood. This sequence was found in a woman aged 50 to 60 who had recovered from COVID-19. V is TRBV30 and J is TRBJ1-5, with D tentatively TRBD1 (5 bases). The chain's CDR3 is CAWSVGDSNQPQHF. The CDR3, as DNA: TGTGCCTGGAGTGTAGGGGATAGCAATCAGCCCCAGCATTTT.